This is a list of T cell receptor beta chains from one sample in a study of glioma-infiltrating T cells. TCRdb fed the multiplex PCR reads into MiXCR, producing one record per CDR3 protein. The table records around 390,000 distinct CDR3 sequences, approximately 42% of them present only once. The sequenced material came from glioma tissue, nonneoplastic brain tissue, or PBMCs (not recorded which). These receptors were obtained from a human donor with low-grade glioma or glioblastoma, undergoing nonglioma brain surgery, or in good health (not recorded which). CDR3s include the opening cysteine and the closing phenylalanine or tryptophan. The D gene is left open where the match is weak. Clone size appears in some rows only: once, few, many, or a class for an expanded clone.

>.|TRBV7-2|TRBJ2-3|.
CASSLVGGPAQVDTQYF
TGTGCCAGCAGCTTGGTGGGGGGACCTGCACAAGTAGATACGCAGTATTTT
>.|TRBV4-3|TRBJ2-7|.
CASSDQYEQYF
TGCGCCAGCAGTGATCAGTACGAGCAGTACTTC
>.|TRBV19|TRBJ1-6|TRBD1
CASSFDRGYNSPLHF
TGTGCCAGTAGTTTCGACAGGGGATATAATTCACCCCTCCACTTT
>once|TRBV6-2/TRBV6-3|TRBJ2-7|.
CAIRPTQISRYEQYF
TGTGCCATCAGACCGACACAAATCTCGAGGTACGAGCAGTACTTC
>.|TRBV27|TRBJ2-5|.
CASSLRNIQETQYF
TGTGCCAGCAGTTTACGAAATATCCAAGAGACCCAGTACTTC
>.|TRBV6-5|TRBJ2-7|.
CASIYSMGYEQYF
TGTGCCAGCATTTACTCGATGGGGTACGAGCAGTACTTC
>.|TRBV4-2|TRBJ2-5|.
CASSQDRGGEETQYF
TGTGCCAGCAGCCAAGATCGGGGCGGGGAGGAGACCCAGTACTTC
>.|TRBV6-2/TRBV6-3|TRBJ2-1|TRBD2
CASSYSGRAGNEQFF
TGTGCCAGCAGTTATAGCGGGAGGGCCGGCAATGAGCAGTTCTTC
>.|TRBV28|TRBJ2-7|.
CASSLGGDLYEQYF
TGTGCCAGCAGTCTCGGCGGGGACCTCTACGAGCAGTACTTC
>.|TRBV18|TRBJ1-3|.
CASSQPGRNGHTIYF
TGTGCCAGCTCACAACCGGGACGAAACGGACACACCATATATTTT
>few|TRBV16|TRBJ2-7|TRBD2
CASSQTTYPGLAFAYEQYF
TGTGCCAGCAGCCAAACAACTTACCCGGGACTAGCGTTTGCGTACGAGCAGTACTTC
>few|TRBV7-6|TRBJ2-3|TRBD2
CASSISGESTDTQYF
TGTGCCAGCAGCATTAGCGGGGAAAGCACAGATACGCAGTATTTT
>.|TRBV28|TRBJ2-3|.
CASTSNIPGSMLSF
TGTGCCAGCACCTCTAATATCCCGGGGTCCATGTTGTCTTTT
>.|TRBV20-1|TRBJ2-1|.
CSACRGDNKQFF
TGCAGTGCTTGCCGGGGAGATAATAAGCAGTTCTTC
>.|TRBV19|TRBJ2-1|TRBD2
CASSPEGSGNNEQFF
TGTGCCAGTAGTCCCGAGGGTAGCGGGAACAATGAGCAGTTCTTC
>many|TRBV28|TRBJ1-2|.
CASSPDARWYGYTF
TGTGCCAGCAGCCCCGACGCCCGATGGTATGGCTACACCTTC
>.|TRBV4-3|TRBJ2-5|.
CASSRGVGLETQYF
TGCGCCAGCAGCCGAGGTGTTGGCCTGGAGACCCAGTACTTC
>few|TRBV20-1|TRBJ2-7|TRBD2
CSAGLAGAISYEQYF
TGCAGTGCTGGACTAGCGGGCGCGATATCCTACGAGCAGTACTTC
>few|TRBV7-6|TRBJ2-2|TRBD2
CASSFGLATTGELFF
TGTGCCAGCAGCTTCGGACTAGCGACCACCGGGGAGCTGTTTTTT
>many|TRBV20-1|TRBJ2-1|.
CSASVRRGNEQFF
TGCAGTGCTAGTGTTAGGAGGGGCAATGAGCAGTTCTTC
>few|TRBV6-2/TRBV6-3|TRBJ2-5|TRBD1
CASTRDRVETQYF
TGTGCCAGCACGCGAGACAGGGTCGAGACCCAGTACTTC
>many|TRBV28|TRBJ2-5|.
CASSSDNLQETQYF
TGTGCCAGCAGTTCCGACAATTTACAAGAGACCCAGTACTTC
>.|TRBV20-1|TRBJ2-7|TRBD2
CSASVAGYEQYF
TGCAGTGCTAGTGTAGCGGGCTACGAGCAGTACTTC
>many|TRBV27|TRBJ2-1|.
CASSLSFPIVNEQFF
TGTGCCAGCAGTTTATCATTCCCAATTGTCAATGAGCAGTTCTTC